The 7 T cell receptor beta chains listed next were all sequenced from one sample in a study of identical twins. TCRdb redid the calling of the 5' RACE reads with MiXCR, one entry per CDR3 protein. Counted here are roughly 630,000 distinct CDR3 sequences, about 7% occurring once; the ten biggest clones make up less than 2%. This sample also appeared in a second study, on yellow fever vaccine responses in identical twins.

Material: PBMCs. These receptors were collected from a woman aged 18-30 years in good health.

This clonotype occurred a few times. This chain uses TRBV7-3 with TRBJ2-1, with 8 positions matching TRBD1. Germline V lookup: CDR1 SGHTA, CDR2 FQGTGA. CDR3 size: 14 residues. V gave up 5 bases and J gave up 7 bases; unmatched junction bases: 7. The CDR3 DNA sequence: TGTGCCAGCAGCGCCCAGGGGGCGGATAATGAGCAGTTCTTC. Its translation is CASSAQGADNEQFF. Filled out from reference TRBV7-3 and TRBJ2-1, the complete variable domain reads GAGVSQTPSNKVTEKGKYVELRCDPISGHTALYWYRQSLGQGPEFLIYFQGTGAADDSGLPNDRFFAVRPEGSVSTLKIQRTERGDSAVYLCASSAQGADNEQFFGPGTRLTVL.

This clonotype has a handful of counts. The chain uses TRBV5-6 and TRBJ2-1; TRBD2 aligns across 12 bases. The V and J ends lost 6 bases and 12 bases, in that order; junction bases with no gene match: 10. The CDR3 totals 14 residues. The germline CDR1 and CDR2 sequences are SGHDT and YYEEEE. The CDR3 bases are TGTGCCAGCAACCGACTAGCGGGAGTAATAGGGCAGTTCTTC. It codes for CASNRLAGVIGQFF.

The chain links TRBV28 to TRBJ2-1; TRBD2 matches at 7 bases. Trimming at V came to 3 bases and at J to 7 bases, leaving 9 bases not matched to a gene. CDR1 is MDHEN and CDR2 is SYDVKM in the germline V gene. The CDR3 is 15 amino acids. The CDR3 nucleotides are TGTGCCAGCAGTTTTAGTGTGGGAGGGCGGAATGAGCAGTTCTTC. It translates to CASSFSVGGRNEQFF.

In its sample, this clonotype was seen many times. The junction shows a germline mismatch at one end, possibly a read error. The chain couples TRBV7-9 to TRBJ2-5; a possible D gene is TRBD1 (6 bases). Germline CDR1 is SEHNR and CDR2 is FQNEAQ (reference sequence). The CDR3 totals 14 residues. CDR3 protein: CASRLAQGGETQYF. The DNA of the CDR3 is TGTGCCAGCAGATTAGCACAGGGCGGGGAGACCCAGTACTTC.

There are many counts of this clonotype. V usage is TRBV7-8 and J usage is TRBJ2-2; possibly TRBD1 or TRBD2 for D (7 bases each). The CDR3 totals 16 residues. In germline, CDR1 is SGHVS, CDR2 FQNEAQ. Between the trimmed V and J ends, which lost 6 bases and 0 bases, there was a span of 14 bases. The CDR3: CASSPTGTTNTGELFF. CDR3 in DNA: TGTGCCAGCAGTCCGACAGGGACTACGAACACCGGGGAGCTGTTTTTT.

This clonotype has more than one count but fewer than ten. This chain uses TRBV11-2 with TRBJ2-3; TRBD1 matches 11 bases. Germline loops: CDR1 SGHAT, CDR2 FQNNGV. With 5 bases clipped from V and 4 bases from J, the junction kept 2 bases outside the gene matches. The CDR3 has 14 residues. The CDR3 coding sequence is TGTGCCAGCAGCGAGGGACAGGGGGCAGATACGCAGTATTTT. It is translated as CASSEGQGADTQYF.

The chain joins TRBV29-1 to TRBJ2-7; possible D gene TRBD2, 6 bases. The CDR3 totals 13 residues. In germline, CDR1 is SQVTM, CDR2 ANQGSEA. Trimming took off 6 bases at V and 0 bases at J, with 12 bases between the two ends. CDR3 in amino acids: CSVKAGNSYEQYF. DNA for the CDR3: TGCAGCGTAAAAGCGGGTAACTCCTACGAGCAGTACTTC.